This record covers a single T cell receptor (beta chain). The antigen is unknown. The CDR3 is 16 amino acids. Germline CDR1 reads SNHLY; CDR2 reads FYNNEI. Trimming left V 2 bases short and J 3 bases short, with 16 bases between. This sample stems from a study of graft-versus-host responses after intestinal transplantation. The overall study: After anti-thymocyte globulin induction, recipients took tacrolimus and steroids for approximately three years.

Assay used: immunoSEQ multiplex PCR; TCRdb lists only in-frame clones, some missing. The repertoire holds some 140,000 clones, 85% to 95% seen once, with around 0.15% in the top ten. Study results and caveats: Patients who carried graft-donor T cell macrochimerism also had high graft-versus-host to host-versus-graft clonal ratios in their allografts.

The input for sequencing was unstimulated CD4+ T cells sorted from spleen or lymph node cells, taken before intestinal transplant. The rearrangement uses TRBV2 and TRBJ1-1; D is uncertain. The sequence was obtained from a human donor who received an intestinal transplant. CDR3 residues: CASSEFSAGSDTEAFF. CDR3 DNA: TGTGCCAGCAGTGAATTTTCGGCGGGCTCGGACACTGAAGCTTTCTTT.